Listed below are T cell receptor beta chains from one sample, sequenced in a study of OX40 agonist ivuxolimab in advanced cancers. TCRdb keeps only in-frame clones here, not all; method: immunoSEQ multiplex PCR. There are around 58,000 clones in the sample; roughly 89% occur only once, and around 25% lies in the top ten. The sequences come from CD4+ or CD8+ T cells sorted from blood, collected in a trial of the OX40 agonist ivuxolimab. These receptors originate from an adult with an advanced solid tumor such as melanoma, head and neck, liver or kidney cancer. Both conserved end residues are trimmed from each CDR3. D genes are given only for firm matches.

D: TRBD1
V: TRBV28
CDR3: ASSKTDREVAYNEQF

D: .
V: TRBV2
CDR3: ASSRIRELF

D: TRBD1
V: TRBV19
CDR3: ASSIRGRRETQY

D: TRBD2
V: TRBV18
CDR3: ASSPRGEVWQF

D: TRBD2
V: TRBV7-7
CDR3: ASSIGLAGETQY

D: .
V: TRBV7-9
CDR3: ASSSQGNTEAF

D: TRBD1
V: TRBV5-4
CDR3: ATRQGIEEKLF

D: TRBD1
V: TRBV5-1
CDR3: ASSLYPTGTGAEDTQY

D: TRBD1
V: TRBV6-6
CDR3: ASSARDRGSYGYT

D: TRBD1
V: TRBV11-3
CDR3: ASSLTGQGQETQY

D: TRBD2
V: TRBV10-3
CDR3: AIRALAGGPHEQY

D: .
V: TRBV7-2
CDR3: ASSSYGRSTDTQY

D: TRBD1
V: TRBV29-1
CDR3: SAGRDRITEQY

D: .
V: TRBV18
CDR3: ASSRGDDGSYEQY

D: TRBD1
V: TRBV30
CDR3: AWSGGTGVYEQY

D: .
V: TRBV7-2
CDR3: ASSLGILGTGYEQY

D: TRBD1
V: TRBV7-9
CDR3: ASSLVRTGAWKEKLF

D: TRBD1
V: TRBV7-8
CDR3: ASSPGQPYNEQF

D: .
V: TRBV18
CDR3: ASSPSLGGSNSPLH

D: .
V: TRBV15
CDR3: ATSLNGVDTQY

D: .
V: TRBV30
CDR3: AWSERVLEKLF

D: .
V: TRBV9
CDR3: ASSAGTSLSGANVLT

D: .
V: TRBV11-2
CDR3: ASSFQDLPSIDYGYT

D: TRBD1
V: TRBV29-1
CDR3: SAYRGSDTQY

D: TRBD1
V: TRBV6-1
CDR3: ASYGTGAQPQH

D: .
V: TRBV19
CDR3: ASSPADGYLGEQY

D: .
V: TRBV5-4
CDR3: ASSLKGAVDTQY

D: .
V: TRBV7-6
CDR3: ASSLMGYNSPLH

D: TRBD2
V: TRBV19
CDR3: ASSISSGSSYEQY

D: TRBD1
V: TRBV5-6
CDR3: ASSYLGQGLDQPQH

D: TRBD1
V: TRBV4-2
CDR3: ASSQNRGRETQY

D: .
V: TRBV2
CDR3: ASSGERNTEAF

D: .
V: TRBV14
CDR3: ASSSFRDTGELF

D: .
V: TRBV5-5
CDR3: ASSLVRGSTEAF

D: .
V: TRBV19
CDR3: ASKREGADTQY

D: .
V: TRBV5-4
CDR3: ASSFRRGTEAF

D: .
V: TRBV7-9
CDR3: ASSSRDPSFTQY

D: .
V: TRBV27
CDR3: ASMRWGGIGTNEKLF

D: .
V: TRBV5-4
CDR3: ASSLTGVIQY

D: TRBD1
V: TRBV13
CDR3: ASSLGVYRGNTEAF

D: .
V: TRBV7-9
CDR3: ASSLSRAAIAGELF

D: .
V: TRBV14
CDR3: ASSQAGIRGTEAF

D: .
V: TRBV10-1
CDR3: ASSDPGQPGANVLT

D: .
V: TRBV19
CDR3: ASSISGQQETQY

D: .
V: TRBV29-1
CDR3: SVSGDTEAF

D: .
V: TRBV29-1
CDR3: SVGSRAGAITEAF

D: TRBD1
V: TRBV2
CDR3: ASRARTGSNQPQH

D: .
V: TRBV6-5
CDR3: ASSQRPGSNYEQY

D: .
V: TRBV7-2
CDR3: ASSLDGTNYGYT

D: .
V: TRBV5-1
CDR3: ASSLEGLYNEQF

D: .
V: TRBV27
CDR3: ASSLYGDTDTQY

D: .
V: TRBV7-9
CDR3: ASSWGVSGNQPQH

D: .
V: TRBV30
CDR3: AWAGEGTLQY

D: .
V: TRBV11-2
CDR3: ASSGPPRGKDYGYT

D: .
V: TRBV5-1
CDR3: ASSGGRNEAF